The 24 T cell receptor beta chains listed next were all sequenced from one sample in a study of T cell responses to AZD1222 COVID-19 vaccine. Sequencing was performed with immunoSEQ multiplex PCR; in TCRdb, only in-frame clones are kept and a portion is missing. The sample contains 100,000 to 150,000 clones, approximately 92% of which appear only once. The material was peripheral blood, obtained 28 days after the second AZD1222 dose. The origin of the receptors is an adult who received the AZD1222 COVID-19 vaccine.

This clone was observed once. Here the CDR3 reads CASSLAPSGRDSGELFF. The DNA for the CDR3 is TGCGCCAGCAGCTTGGCCCCTAGCGGGAGGGATTCCGGGGAGCTGTTTTTT. The V call is TRBV5-1, the J call TRBJ2-2, with 12 bases identical to TRBD2. The germline V gene encodes CDR1 SGHRS and CDR2 YFSETQ. The length of the CDR3 is 17 residues. J lost 6 bases, V lost 0 bases, and 6 bases had no gene match. The variable domain in full, with the rest retrieved from reference TRBV5-1 and TRBJ2-2, is KAGVTQTPRYLIKTRGQQVTLSCSPISGHRSVSWYQQTPGQGLQFLFEYFSETQRNKGNFPGRFSGRQFSNSRSEMNVSTLELGDSALYLCASSLAPSGRDSGELFFGEGSRLTVL.

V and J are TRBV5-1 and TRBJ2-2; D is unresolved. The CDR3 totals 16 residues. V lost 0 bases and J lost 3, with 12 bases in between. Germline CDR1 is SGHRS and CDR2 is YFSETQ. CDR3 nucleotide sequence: TGCGCCAGCAGCTTGGCTGTTTTTTCCCACACCGGGGAGCTGTTTTTT. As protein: CASSLAVFSHTGELFF.

CDR3 bases: TGTGCCAGCAGTTACGATCGGGTCAATGAGCAGTTCTTC. Translating it yields CASSYDRVNEQFF. The V and J genes are TRBV6-5 and TRBJ2-1; D uncertain. V was shortened by 2 bases and J by 6 bases, with 8 bases between the two germline ends. Germline CDR1 is MNHEY and CDR2 is SVGAGI. This CDR3 has 13 residues.

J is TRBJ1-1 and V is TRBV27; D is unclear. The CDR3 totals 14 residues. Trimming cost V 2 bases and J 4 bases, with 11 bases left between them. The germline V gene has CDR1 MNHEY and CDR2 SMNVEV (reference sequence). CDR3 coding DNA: TGTGCCAGCAGTTTACCTCCAATGGGCACTGAAGCTTTCTTT. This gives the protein CASSLPPMGTEAFF.

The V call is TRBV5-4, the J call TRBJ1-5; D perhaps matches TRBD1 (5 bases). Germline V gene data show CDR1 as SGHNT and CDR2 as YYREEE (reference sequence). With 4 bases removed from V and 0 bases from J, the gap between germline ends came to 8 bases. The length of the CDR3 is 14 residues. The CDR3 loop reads CASSPGGSNQPQHF. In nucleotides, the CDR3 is TGTGCCAGCAGCCCGGGGGGTAGCAATCAGCCCCAGCATTTT.

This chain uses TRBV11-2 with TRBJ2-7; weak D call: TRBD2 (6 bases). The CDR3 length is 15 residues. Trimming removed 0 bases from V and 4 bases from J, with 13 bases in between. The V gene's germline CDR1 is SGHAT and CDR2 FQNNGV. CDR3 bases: TGTGCCAGCAGCTTAGACGGGGGACGGCTTTACGAGCAGTACTTC. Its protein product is CASSLDGGRLYEQYF.

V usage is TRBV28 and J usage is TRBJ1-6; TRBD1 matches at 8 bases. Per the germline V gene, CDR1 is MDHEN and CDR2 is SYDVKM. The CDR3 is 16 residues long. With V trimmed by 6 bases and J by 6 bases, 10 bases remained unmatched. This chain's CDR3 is CASSPAGRGLNSPLHF. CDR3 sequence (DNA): TGTGCCAGCAGCCCCGCAGGCAGGGGGCTTAATTCACCCCTCCACTTT.

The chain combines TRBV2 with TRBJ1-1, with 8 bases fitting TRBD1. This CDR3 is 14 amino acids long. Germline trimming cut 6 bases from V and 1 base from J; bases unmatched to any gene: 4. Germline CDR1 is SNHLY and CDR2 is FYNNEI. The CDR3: CASRRTGRNTEAFF. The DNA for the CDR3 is TGTGCCAGCAGGAGGACAGGGCGGAACACTGAAGCTTTCTTT.

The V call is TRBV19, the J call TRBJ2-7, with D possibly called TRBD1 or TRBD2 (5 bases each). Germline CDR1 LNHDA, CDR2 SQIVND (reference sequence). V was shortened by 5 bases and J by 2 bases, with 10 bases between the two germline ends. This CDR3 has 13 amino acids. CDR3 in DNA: TGTGCCAGTAGTTCCGGGACCACCTACGAGCAGTACTTC. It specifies CASSSGTTYEQYF. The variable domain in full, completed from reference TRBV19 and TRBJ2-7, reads DGGITQSPKYLFRKEGQNVTLSCEQNLNHDAMYWYRQDPGQGLRLIYYSQIVNDFQKGDIAEGYSVSREKKESFPLTVTSAQKNPTAFYLCASSSGTTYEQYFGPGTRLTVT.

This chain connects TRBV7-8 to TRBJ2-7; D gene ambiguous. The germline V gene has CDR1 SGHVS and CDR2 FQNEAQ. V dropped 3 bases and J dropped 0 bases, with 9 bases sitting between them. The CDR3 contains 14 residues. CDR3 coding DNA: TGTGCCAGCAGCTTCGCCAGAGACTCCTACGAGCAGTACTTC. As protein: CASSFARDSYEQYF.

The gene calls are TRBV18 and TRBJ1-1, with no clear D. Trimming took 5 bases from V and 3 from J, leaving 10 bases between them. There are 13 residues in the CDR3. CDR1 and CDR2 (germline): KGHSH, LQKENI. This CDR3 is CASSITAHTEAFF. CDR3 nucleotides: TGTGCCAGCTCAATCACAGCCCACACTGAAGCTTTCTTT.

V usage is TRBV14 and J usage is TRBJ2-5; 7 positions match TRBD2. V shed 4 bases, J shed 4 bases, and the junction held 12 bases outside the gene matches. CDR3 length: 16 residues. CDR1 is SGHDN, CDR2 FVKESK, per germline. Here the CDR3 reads CASSPRLAPRGETQYF. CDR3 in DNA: TGTGCCAGCAGCCCCCGACTAGCCCCTCGGGGAGAGACCCAGTACTTC.

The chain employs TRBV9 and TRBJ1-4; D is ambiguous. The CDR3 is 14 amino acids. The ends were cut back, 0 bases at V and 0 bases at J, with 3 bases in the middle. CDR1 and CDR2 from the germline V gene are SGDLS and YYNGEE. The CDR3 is CASSVDPTNEKLFF. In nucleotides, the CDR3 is TGTGCCAGCAGCGTAGACCCAACTAATGAAAAACTGTTTTTT.

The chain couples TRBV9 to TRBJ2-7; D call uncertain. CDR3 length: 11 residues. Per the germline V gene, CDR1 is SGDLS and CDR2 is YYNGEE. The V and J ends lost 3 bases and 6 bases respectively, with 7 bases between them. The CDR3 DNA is TGTGCCAGCAGCGCGAATAGCGAGCAGTACTTC. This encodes CASSANSEQYF.

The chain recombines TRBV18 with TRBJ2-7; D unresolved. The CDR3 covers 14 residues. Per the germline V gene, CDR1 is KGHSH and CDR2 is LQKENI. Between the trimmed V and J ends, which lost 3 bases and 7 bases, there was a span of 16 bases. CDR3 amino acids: CASSPSRIDWEQYF. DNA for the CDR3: TGTGCCAGCTCACCTTCCAGGATAGATTGGGAGCAGTACTTC.

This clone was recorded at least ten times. CDR3 bases: TGCAGTGCTAGTCCCCAGGACTGGACAATCTACGAGCAGTACTTC. Residues: CSASPQDWTIYEQYF. The rearrangement joins TRBV20-1 to TRBJ2-7; D is perhaps TRBD1 or TRBD2 (5 bases each). Per the germline V gene, CDR1 is DFQATT and CDR2 is SNEGSKA (reference sequence). With 3 bases removed from V and 3 bases from J, the gap between germline ends came to 18 bases. The CDR3 is 15 residues long.

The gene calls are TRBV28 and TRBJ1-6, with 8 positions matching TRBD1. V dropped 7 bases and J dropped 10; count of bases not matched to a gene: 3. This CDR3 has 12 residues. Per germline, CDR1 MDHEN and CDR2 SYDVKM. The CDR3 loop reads CASMDRESPLHF. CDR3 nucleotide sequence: TGTGCCAGCATGGACAGGGAATCACCCCTCCACTTT.

The CDR3 spells CASSFVAGGTDTQYF. DNA of the CDR3: TGTGCCAGCAGTTTTGTCGCGGGGGGCACAGATACGCAGTATTTT. This sequence joins TRBV27 and TRBJ2-3, with 7 bases aligning to TRBD2. CDR3 length: 15 residues. The V gene's germline CDR1 is MNHEY and CDR2 SMNVEV (reference sequence). V dropped 3 bases and J dropped 1; count of bases not matched to a gene: 4.

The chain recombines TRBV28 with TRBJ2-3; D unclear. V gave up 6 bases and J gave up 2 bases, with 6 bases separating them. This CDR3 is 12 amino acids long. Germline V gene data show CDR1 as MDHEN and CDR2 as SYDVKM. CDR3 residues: CASSRFTDTQYF. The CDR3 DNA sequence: TGTGCCAGCAGCCGCTTCACAGATACGCAGTATTTT.

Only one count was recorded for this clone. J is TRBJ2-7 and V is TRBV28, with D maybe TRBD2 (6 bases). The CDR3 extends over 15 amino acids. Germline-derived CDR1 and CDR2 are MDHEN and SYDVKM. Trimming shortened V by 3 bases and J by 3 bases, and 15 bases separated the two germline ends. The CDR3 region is CASSFIGDGGYEQYF. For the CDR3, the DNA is TGTGCCAGCAGTTTTATTGGAGACGGGGGCTACGAGCAGTACTTC.

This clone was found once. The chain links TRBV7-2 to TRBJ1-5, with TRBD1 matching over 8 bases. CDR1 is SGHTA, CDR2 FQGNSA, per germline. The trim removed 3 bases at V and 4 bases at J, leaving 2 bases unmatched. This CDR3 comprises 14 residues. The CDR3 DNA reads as TGTGCCAGCAGCTTGACAGGGGCAAATCAGCCCCAGCATTTT. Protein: CASSLTGANQPQHF.

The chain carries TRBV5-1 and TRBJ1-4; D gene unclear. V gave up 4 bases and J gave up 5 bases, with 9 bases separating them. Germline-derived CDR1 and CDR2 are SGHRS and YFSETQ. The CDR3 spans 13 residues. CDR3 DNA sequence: TGCGCCAGCAGCGACGGGTTAAATGAAAAACTGTTTTTT. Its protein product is CASSDGLNEKLFF.

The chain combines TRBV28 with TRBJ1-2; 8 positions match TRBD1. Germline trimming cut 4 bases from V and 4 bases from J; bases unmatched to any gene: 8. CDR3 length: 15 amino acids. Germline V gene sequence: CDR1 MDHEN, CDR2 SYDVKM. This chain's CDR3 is CASSSAGTGVYGYTF. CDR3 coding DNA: TGTGCCAGCAGTTCGGCCGGGACAGGTGTCTATGGCTACACCTTC.

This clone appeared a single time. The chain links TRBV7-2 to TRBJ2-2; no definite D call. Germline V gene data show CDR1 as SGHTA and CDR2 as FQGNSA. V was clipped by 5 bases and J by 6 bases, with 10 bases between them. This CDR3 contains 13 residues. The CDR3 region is CASSPSRPGELFF. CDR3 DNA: TGTGCCAGCAGCCCCTCGCGTCCCGGGGAGCTGTTTTTT.